This entry lists 28 T cell receptor beta chains sequenced from one sample in a study of shared clonotypes between healthy human individuals. Assay: immunoSEQ multiplex PCR; the TCRdb copy retains only in-frame clones and omits some. The data hold a few million clones, with nearly 97% observed a single time. Sample: naive CD4+ T cells sorted from blood. Subset given: CD45RA+ positively selected. Receptors originate from a man younger than 35 in good health.

The sample holds a few counts of this clone. The same CDR3 is also encoded by other DNA sequences in this sample. The gene calls are TRBV18 and TRBJ1-6; 7 bases are shared with TRBD1. The germline V gene encodes CDR1 KGHSH and CDR2 LQKENI. This CDR3 spans 15 amino acids. With V trimmed by 3 bases and J by 5 bases, 4 bases remained unmatched. The CDR3 DNA follows: TGTGCCAGCTCACCGGGGGGACAGAATAATTCACCCCTCCACTTT. Translating it yields CASSPGGQNNSPLHF. Variable domain in full (rest from reference TRBV18 and TRBJ1-6): NAGVMQNPRHLVRRRGQEARLRCSPMKGHSHVYWYRQLPEEGLKFMVYLQKENIIDESGMPKERFSAEFPKEGPSILRIQQVVRGDSAAYFCASSPGGQNNSPLHFGNGTRLTVT.

The genes are TRBV7-6 and TRBJ1-3; D is possibly TRBD1 (6 bases). CDR1 is SGHVS, CDR2 FNYEAQ, per germline. The CDR3 has 15 residues. Trimming left V 5 bases short and J 0 bases short, with 11 bases between. This chain's CDR3 is CASSRGPSSGNTIYF. In DNA, the CDR3 is TGTGCCAGCAGCCGGGGGCCGAGCTCTGGAAACACCATATATTTT.

The chain links TRBV2 to TRBJ1-1; a weak D match, TRBD1 (5 bases). The CDR3 is made up of 15 amino acids. The V end lost 4 bases, the J end lost 2 bases, and 14 bases lay between the germline ends. The germline V gene encodes CDR1 SNHLY and CDR2 FYNNEI. Here the CDR3 reads CASSVEGIVNTEAFF. The CDR3 nucleotides are TGTGCCAGCAGTGTTGAGGGGATAGTCAACACTGAAGCTTTCTTT.

This rearrangement joins TRBV7-2 to TRBJ2-5, with D tentatively TRBD2 (5 bases). CDR3 length equals 13 residues. Trimming pared 5 bases from V and 5 bases from J, leaving 12 bases between. Germline values: CDR1 SGHTA, CDR2 FQGNSA. CDR3 sequence reads: CASSDWRRETQYF. In DNA, the CDR3 is TGTGCCAGCAGCGACTGGAGGCGCGAGACCCAGTACTTC.

This sequence joins TRBV5-4 and TRBJ2-3; perhaps TRBD2 as D (5 bases). V lost 5 bases and J lost 1, with 5 bases in between. The CDR3 length is 12 residues. Per the germline V gene, CDR1 is SGHNT and CDR2 is YYREEE (reference sequence). CDR3 amino acids: CASRRGTDTQYF. The CDR3 nucleotides are TGTGCCAGCAGGAGGGGCACAGATACGCAGTATTTT.

The chain is built from TRBV4-2 and TRBJ2-3; no clear D gene. There are 15 residues in the CDR3. The ends were cut back, 5 bases at V and 4 bases at J, with 16 bases in the middle. The germline gives CDR1 LGHNA, CDR2 YNFKEQ. The CDR3, as DNA: TGTGCCAGCAGCTCGCGTTTTCAGGAGCCAGATACGCAGTATTTT. Residues: CASSSRFQEPDTQYF.

The V and J genes are TRBV7-2 and TRBJ2-2; 7 bases are a match to TRBD2. The CDR3 runs to 15 residues. Trimming removed 2 bases from V and 5 bases from J; junction bases left unmatched: 5. The germline gives CDR1 SGHTA, CDR2 FQGNSA. The CDR3 reads CASSLRGAGTGELFF. The DNA of the CDR3 is TGTGCCAGCAGCTTAAGGGGAGCGGGGACCGGGGAGCTGTTTTTT.

The chain has TRBV10-3 and TRBJ2-1; tentative D call: TRBD1 (5 bases). Deletions cut 4 bases from V and 3 bases from J, with 10 bases between. Germline loops: CDR1 ENHRY, CDR2 SYGVKD. The CDR3 has 14 amino acids. The CDR3, as DNA: TGTGCCATCAGTGTCAAAGGGGACTACAATGAGCAGTTCTTC. It is translated as CAISVKGDYNEQFF.

The gene calls are TRBV10-3 and TRBJ2-7; 7 bases are shared with TRBD1. The V gene end was trimmed by 6 bases and the J gene end by 1 base; junction bases not matched to a gene: 6. Germline CDR1 ENHRY, CDR2 SYGVKD. CDR3 length: 14 residues. The CDR3 DNA is TGTGCCATCAGGTCCGGGACAGAGTCCTACGAGCAGTACTTC. As protein: CAIRSGTESYEQYF.

The chain employs TRBV30 and TRBJ2-2, with D unclear. This CDR3 spans 16 amino acids. Trimming stripped 3 bases from V and 0 bases from J, with 14 bases between. Germline-derived CDR1 and CDR2 are GTSNPN and SVGIG (reference sequence). Here the CDR3 DNA reads TGTGCCTGGAGACCAAAGGCCAGGCCGAACACCGGGGAGCTGTTTTTT. Translation gives CAWRPKARPNTGELFF.

The genes are TRBV6-1 and TRBJ2-3; the D gene is possibly TRBD1 (6 bases). The germline V gene encodes CDR1 MNHNS and CDR2 SASEGT. The CDR3 has 14 amino acids. V was pared by 4 bases and J by 2 bases, with 10 bases between. For the CDR3, the DNA is TGTGCCAGCAGTGGTACAGGGATCACAGATACGCAGTATTTT. Amino acid sequence: CASSGTGITDTQYF.

The V call is TRBV30, the J call TRBJ1-4, with D uncertain. The length of the CDR3 is 12 residues. Germline lookup yields CDR1 GTSNPN and CDR2 SVGIG (reference sequence). V was pared by 4 bases and J by 0 bases, with 3 bases between. Written as DNA, the CDR3 is TGTGCCTGGACAACAACTAATGAAAAACTGTTTTTT. Translated: CAWTTTNEKLFF.

The genes are TRBV27 and TRBJ2-1, with TRBD2 as a possible D gene (6 bases). The CDR3 spans 15 residues. Between the trimmed V and J ends, which lost 6 bases and 0 bases, there was a span of 12 bases. Per the germline V gene, CDR1 is MNHEY and CDR2 is SMNVEV (reference sequence). The CDR3 sequence is CASRNGGRSYNEQFF. The DNA for the CDR3 is TGTGCCAGCAGAAACGGGGGTCGCTCCTACAATGAGCAGTTCTTC.

V gene TRBV6-6 combines with J gene TRBJ1-6; D uncertain. The germline V gene encodes CDR1 MNHNY and CDR2 SVGAGI (reference sequence). This CDR3 contains 12 residues. Trimming stripped 2 bases from V and 16 bases from J, with 12 bases between. CDR3 sequence reads: CASSYQEGELHF. For the CDR3, the DNA is TGTGCCAGCAGTTACCAGGAGGGTGAGCTCCACTTT.

This chain joins TRBV7-8 and TRBJ1-3; TRBD1 aligns across 8 bases. V was pared by 5 bases and J by 4 bases, with 10 bases of the junction left unmatched. The CDR3 spans 16 residues. Germline loops: CDR1 SGHVS, CDR2 FQNEAQ. Here the CDR3 DNA reads TGTGCCAGCAGCATTTCCCCAACAGGGGGGGGAAACACCATATATTTT. It translates to CASSISPTGGGNTIYF.

This clone was picked up one time. The chain carries TRBV19 and TRBJ1-1; D not resolved. Trimming left V 8 bases short and J 0 bases short, with 10 bases between. The CDR3 covers 13 residues. The V gene's germline CDR1 is LNHDA and CDR2 SQIVND (reference sequence). The CDR3: CASSGNMNTEAFF. DNA of the CDR3: TGTGCCAGTTCCGGGAACATGAACACTGAAGCTTTCTTT.

The chain has TRBV19 and TRBJ1-1, with D possibly TRBD1 on 6 matching bases. The CDR3 consists of 14 residues. Per germline, CDR1 LNHDA and CDR2 SQIVND (reference sequence). Trimming left V 11 bases short and J 0 bases short, with 16 bases between. The CDR3 sequence is CASNGQFMNTEAFF. The CDR3 DNA reads as TGTGCCTCGAACGGACAGTTCATGAACACTGAAGCTTTCTTT.

This chain uses TRBV18 with TRBJ2-2, with D perhaps TRBD2 (5 bases). V lost 3 bases, J lost 1 base, and 9 bases lay in between. The CDR3 is 15 residues long. CDR1 is KGHSH and CDR2 is LQKENI in the germline V gene. This CDR3 reads CASSPQRGNTGELFF. In DNA form, the CDR3 reads TGTGCCAGCTCACCCCAACGGGGGAACACCGGGGAGCTGTTTTTT. The full variable domain, its missing parts supplied by reference TRBV18 and TRBJ2-2, is NAGVMQNPRHLVRRRGQEARLRCSPMKGHSHVYWYRQLPEEGLKFMVYLQKENIIDESGMPKERFSAEFPKEGPSILRIQQVVRGDSAAYFCASSPQRGNTGELFFGEGSRLTVL.

The chain links TRBV6-6 to TRBJ1-5; D gene uncertain. In germline, CDR1 is MNHNY, CDR2 SVGAGI (reference sequence). The CDR3 consists of 14 residues. The V and J ends lost 0 bases and 3 bases respectively, with 6 bases between them. The CDR3 bases are TGTGCCAGCAGTTACTCGACGGACAATCAGCCCCAGCATTTT. This encodes CASSYSTDNQPQHF.

The genes are TRBV11-2 and TRBJ2-2; the D gene is possibly TRBD2 (5 bases). There are 15 residues in the CDR3. The V end lost 5 bases, the J end lost 1 base, and 11 bases lay between the germline ends. Germline values: CDR1 SGHAT, CDR2 FQNNGV. The CDR3 protein is CASSKPAGNTGELFF. Here the CDR3 DNA reads TGTGCCAGCAGCAAACCGGCGGGGAACACCGGGGAGCTGTTTTTT.

Turning to this clone: This sample includes further DNA sequences coding for the same CDR3. The chain couples TRBV11-2 to TRBJ1-5; no reliable D call. This CDR3 is 13 amino acids long. The germline V gene has CDR1 SGHAT and CDR2 FQNNGV. V gave up 2 bases and J gave up 5 bases, with 7 bases separating them. The CDR3 reads CASSLSGDQPQHF. DNA of the CDR3: TGTGCCAGCAGCTTATCCGGGGATCAGCCCCAGCATTTT.

J is TRBJ2-1 and V is TRBV6-5; 9 nucleotides line up with TRBD1. The germline V gene has CDR1 MNHEY and CDR2 SVGAGI. This CDR3 has 13 amino acids. J lost 9 bases, V lost 5 bases, and 5 bases had no gene match. The CDR3 is CASSRTGEGEQFF. The CDR3 coding sequence is TGTGCCAGCAGTAGGACAGGGGAGGGTGAGCAGTTCTTC.

The chain links TRBV6-1 to TRBJ2-6, with no clear D. The CDR3 is 15 amino acids. Germline CDR1 and CDR2: MNHNS and SASEGT. V was cut by 2 bases and J by 4 bases, with 9 bases left in between. As DNA, the CDR3 is TGTGCCAGCAGTGAAAAGGCCCCGGGGGCCAACGTCCTGACTTTC. Translated, it gives CASSEKAPGANVLTF.

This clone was counted once. This chain connects TRBV11-2 to TRBJ2-6; D uncertain. Per germline, CDR1 SGHAT and CDR2 FQNNGV. This CDR3 comprises 13 residues. Trimming shortened V by 6 bases and J by 1 base, and 4 bases separated the two germline ends. In nucleotides, the CDR3 is TGTGCCAGCAGGGTATCTGGGGCCAACGTCCTGACTTTC. Its protein product is CASRVSGANVLTF.

This chain connects TRBV5-1 to TRBJ2-1; TRBD1 agrees at 8 bases. The V gene end was trimmed by 2 bases and the J gene end by 6 bases; junction bases not matched to a gene: 7. Germline assignment: CDR1 SGHRS and CDR2 YFSETQ. The CDR3 has 15 residues. The CDR3 DNA sequence: TGCGCCAGCAGCTTTAGGCAGGGGGCGGGCAATGAGCAGTTCTTC. It yields the protein CASSFRQGAGNEQFF.

The chain uses TRBV7-2 and TRBJ1-2; 7 bases agree with TRBD1. Per germline, CDR1 SGHTA and CDR2 FQGNSA. V lost 5 bases and J lost 8; bases outside the gene matches: 5. This CDR3 region has 12 residues. DNA of the CDR3: TGTGCCAGCAGCCAGGACAGGCGGGGCTACACCTTC. Its protein is CASSQDRRGYTF.

This chain connects TRBV11-2 to TRBJ1-4, with D maybe TRBD1 (6 bases). The V gene's germline CDR1 is SGHAT and CDR2 FQNNGV. V gave up 1 base and J gave up 8 bases, with 17 bases separating them. The CDR3 runs 16 residues. DNA for the CDR3: TGTGCCAGCAGCTTAGGGATACAGGGAACAGACGAAAAACTGTTTTTT. Encoded protein: CASSLGIQGTDEKLFF. Drawing the rest from reference TRBV11-2 and TRBJ1-4, the complete variable domain is EAGVAQSPRYKIIEKRQSVAFWCNPISGHATLYWYQQILGQGPKLLIQFQNNGVVDDSQLPKDRFSAERLKGVDSTLKIQPAKLEDSAVYLCASSLGIQGTDEKLFFGSGTQLSVL.

V usage is TRBV10-3 and J usage is TRBJ1-4; D may be TRBD1 (5 bases). Trimming removed 11 bases from V and 9 bases from J, with 19 bases in between. The CDR3 loop spans 13 amino acids. Germline CDR1 and CDR2: ENHRY and SYGVKD. CDR3 nucleotides: TGTGCCTCCAACCGACAAGGGGAGAAAAAACTGTTTTTT. It yields the protein CASNRQGEKKLFF.